Below, 4 T cell receptor beta chains from the same sample are listed, as sequenced in a study of cytomegalovirus exposure and HLA in healthy donors. PCR used 60 Vbeta primers and 13 Jbeta primers. Sequencing used immunoSEQ multiplex PCR; TCRdb keeps in-frame clones, though not all of them. Its table records fewer than 200,000 clones. The sample taken for sequencing was PBMCs. All receptors come from a woman aged 55 to 70 in good health and CMV-seronegative.

This rearrangement joins TRBV19 to TRBJ1-1, with D possibly TRBD1 on 5 matching bases. CDR1 and CDR2 from the germline V gene are LNHDA and SQIVND (reference sequence). The CDR3 spans 13 residues. V lost 3 bases, J lost 8 bases, and 13 bases lay in between. This chain's CDR3 is CASSMEGYREAFF. CDR3 nucleotides: TGTGCCAGTAGTATGGAGGGTTACAGGGAAGCTTTCTTT.

The J gene is TRBJ2-7, the V gene TRBV6-1; no definite D call. CDR1 MNHNS and CDR2 SASEGT come from the germline V gene. V lost 6 bases and J 2 bases, leaving 14 bases between the germline ends. The CDR3 extends over 14 amino acids. CDR3 protein: CASSERFRPYEQYF. The CDR3 DNA reads as TGTGCCAGCAGCGAAAGGTTCAGGCCCTACGAGCAGTACTTC.

V is TRBV5-5 and J is TRBJ1-5; D not certain. CDR1 and CDR2 (germline): SGHKS, YYEKEE (reference sequence). The CDR3 has 14 amino acids. V was cut by 0 bases and J by 4 bases, with 8 bases left in between. This CDR3 is CASSLGTGNQPQHF. The CDR3 coding sequence is TGTGCCAGCAGCTTGGGGACGGGGAATCAGCCCCAGCATTTT.

The chain carries TRBV5-6 and TRBJ2-7; tentatively, D is TRBD1 (5 bases). The V end was cut by 0 bases, the J end by 0 bases, with 7 bases between. Germline CDR1 SGHDT, CDR2 YYEEEE. The CDR3 consists of 14 residues. The CDR3 is CASSLEGISYEQYF. Here the CDR3 DNA reads TGTGCCAGCAGCTTGGAGGGGATCTCCTACGAGCAGTACTTC.